Each of the 26 T cell receptor beta chains below was sequenced from the same sample in a study of blood T cell repertoires in COVID-19. Sequenced by immunoSEQ multiplex PCR; TCRdb stores in-frame clones only, minus some. The sample has more than 85,000 clones; approximately 86% are singletons. The specimen was PBMCs or T cells enriched from blood (not recorded which). The receptors were sampled from a woman aged 45-65 years who had recovered from COVID-19.

The chain has TRBV2 and TRBJ1-5; no firm D call. Per germline, CDR1 SNHLY and CDR2 FYNNEI. Trimming took off 6 bases at V and 4 bases at J, with 19 bases between the two ends. This CDR3 has 16 residues. As DNA, the CDR3 is TGTGCCAGCAGCCCACCCCAGACACCGCTGAATCAGCCCCAGCATTTT. Its translation is CASSPPQTPLNQPQHF.

The rearrangement joins TRBV7-7 to TRBJ2-5; D is perhaps TRBD2 (5 bases). Between the trimmed V and J ends, which lost 2 bases and 7 bases, there was a span of 11 bases. This CDR3 region has 13 residues. Germline assignment: CDR1 SSHAT and CDR2 FNYEAQ (reference sequence). The chain's CDR3 is CASSLPGIGTQYF. Written as DNA, the CDR3 is TGTGCCAGCAGCTTACCCGGGATAGGGACCCAGTACTTC.

The chain employs TRBV7-9 and TRBJ1-4; D not certain. Germline loops: CDR1 SEHNR, CDR2 FQNEAQ (reference sequence). The CDR3 length is 13 residues. V lost 1 base and J 7 bases, leaving 7 bases between the germline ends. CDR3 residues: CASSLEGSEKLFF. In DNA, the CDR3 is TGTGCCAGCAGCTTAGAAGGGAGTGAAAAACTGTTTTTT.

The chain is built from TRBV28 and TRBJ1-2; no clear D. The ends were cut back, 6 bases at V and 4 bases at J, with 18 bases in the middle. CDR1 is MDHEN and CDR2 is SYDVKM in the germline V gene. The CDR3 loop spans 15 amino acids. CDR3 amino acids: CASSSPPRYGYGYTF. Here the CDR3 DNA reads TGTGCCAGCAGCTCCCCCCCTCGGTACGGCTATGGCTACACCTTC.

J is TRBJ2-5 and V is TRBV27; 9 bases fit TRBD2. CDR1 is MNHEY, CDR2 SMNVEV, per germline (reference sequence). V lost 6 bases to trimming and J lost 5 bases; unmatched junction nucleotides: 10. This CDR3 region has 15 residues. CDR3 in amino acids: CASSPTAGGLETQYF. The CDR3 DNA follows: TGTGCCAGCAGCCCCACAGCGGGGGGCCTGGAGACCCAGTACTTC.

The rearrangement joins TRBV3-1 (or the pseudogene TRBV3-2) to TRBJ2-2, with a possible D match to TRBD2 (5 bases). V was clipped by 3 bases and J by 8 bases, with 13 bases between them. Germline CDR1 reads LGHDT; CDR2 reads YNNKEL (reference sequence). The CDR3 runs 14 residues. CDR3 residues: CASSQAKGEGELFF. The CDR3 bases are TGTGCCAGCAGCCAGGCCAAGGGAGAAGGGGAGCTGTTTTTT.

The rearrangement uses TRBV10-1 and TRBJ2-7, with no clear D. The CDR3 is made up of 13 amino acids. V lost 7 bases and J 2 bases, leaving 12 bases between the germline ends. Germline V lookup: CDR1 WNHNN, CDR2 SYGVQD (reference sequence). CDR3 bases: TGCGCCAGCAAGCGAGACGGTCCCTACGAGCAGTACTTC. The encoded protein is CASKRDGPYEQYF.

This sequence joins TRBV21-1 and TRBJ2-5; the table's TRBD2 call for D was not verified on the DNA. TRBV21-1 is a listed pseudogene. This CDR3 is built from 17 residues. CDR3 amino acids: CASSKAGELAVQETQYF. As DNA, the CDR3 is TGTGCCAGCAGCAAAGCAGGGGAACTAGCGGTTCAAGAGACCCAGTACTTC.

V and J are TRBV10-2 and TRBJ1-2, with unresolved D. CDR3 length equals 13 residues. V lost 0 bases and J 3 bases, leaving 5 bases between the germline ends. CDR1 and CDR2 (germline): WSHSY, SAAADI. CDR3 amino acids: CASSESAYYGYTF. The CDR3 nucleotides read TGCGCCAGCAGTGAGTCGGCCTACTATGGCTACACCTTC.

V usage is TRBV3-1 (or the pseudogene TRBV3-2) and J usage is TRBJ2-7; TRBD1 matches at 8 bases. Germline V gives CDR1 LGHDT, CDR2 YNNKEL (reference sequence). The CDR3 runs 14 residues. V trimming: 1 base; J trimming: 6 bases; junction bases outside the gene matches: 5. As DNA, the CDR3 is TGTGCCAGCAGCCAAGTGGCAGGGGGCCGCGAGCAGTACTTC. Translated, it gives CASSQVAGGREQYF.

The rearrangement joins TRBV4-1 to TRBJ1-1; D is uncertain. V lost 1 base, J lost 3 bases, and 12 bases lay in between. The CDR3 has 15 amino acids. Germline CDR1 is MGHRA and CDR2 is YSYEKL. CDR3 bases: TGCGCCAGCAGCCAAGGACGGGTCGGCGACACTGAAGCTTTCTTT. Protein sequence: CASSQGRVGDTEAFF.

This chain uses TRBV6-4 with TRBJ1-1, with a possible D match to TRBD1 (6 bases). Deletions cut 6 bases from V and 4 bases from J, with 18 bases between. The CDR3 extends over 15 amino acids. Per germline, CDR1 MRHNA and CDR2 SNTAGT. DNA for the CDR3: TGTGCCAGCAGGCCAGAACAGGGAATGGCCACTGAAGCTTTCTTT. Encoded protein: CASRPEQGMATEAFF.

This clone occurred once. J is TRBJ2-1 and V is TRBV7-6, with 8 nucleotides matching TRBD2. The CDR3 totals 13 residues. With V trimmed by 0 bases and J by 14 bases, 6 bases remained unmatched. Per germline, CDR1 SGHVS and CDR2 FNYEAQ. As DNA, the CDR3 is TGTGCCAGCAGCTTAGCGGGGACTAGTAAAAAGTTCTTC. It specifies CASSLAGTSKKFF.

The chain links TRBV27 to TRBJ1-2; tentative D call: TRBD1 (5 bases). Germline-derived CDR1 and CDR2 are MNHEY and SMNVEV (reference sequence). Trimming took off 0 bases at V and 4 bases at J, with 12 bases between the two ends. The CDR3 runs to 15 residues. The CDR3 nucleotides read TGTGCCAGCAGTTTATCGCCCGGGGGGAGCTATGGCTACACCTTC. Translating gives CASSLSPGGSYGYTF.

Written as DNA, the CDR3 is TGTGCCAGTAGTAATACCGGGACAGGGTACACTGAAGCTTTCTTT. Translating it yields CASSNTGTGYTEAFF. The rearrangement uses TRBV19 and TRBJ1-1; the match to TRBD1 covers 9 bases. CDR1 is LNHDA and CDR2 is SQIVND in the germline V gene (reference sequence). The CDR3 loop spans 15 amino acids. V trimming: 4 bases; J trimming: 3 bases; junction bases outside the gene matches: 6.

The V and J genes are TRBV5-4 and TRBJ1-2; 12 nucleotides match TRBD1. The CDR3 totals 15 residues. With 5 bases clipped from V and 12 bases from J, the junction kept 14 bases outside the gene matches. CDR1 is SGHNT, CDR2 YYREEE, per germline (reference sequence). CDR3 amino acids: CASRPPGTGGAGDTF. CDR3 nucleotide sequence: TGTGCCAGCAGACCCCCTGGGACAGGGGGCGCGGGAGACACCTTC.

This rearrangement joins TRBV15 to TRBJ2-6; 7 bases are shared with TRBD1. The junction had 8 bases not matched to a gene; V was cut back by 0 bases and J by 0 bases. Germline V gene data show CDR1 as LNHNV and CDR2 as YYDKDF (reference sequence). The CDR3 covers 19 residues. The CDR3 DNA is TGTGCCACCAGCAGAGATCCCACAGGGGCCACCTCTGGGGCCAACGTCCTGACTTTC. Its translation is CATSRDPTGATSGANVLTF.

This clone was counted only a few times. The rearrangement joins TRBV24-1 to TRBJ1-5; D is perhaps TRBD1 (5 bases). CDR1 is KGHDR and CDR2 is SFDVKD in the germline V gene. The CDR3 spans 16 residues. Trimming removed 3 bases at V and 7 bases at J, with 18 bases between. The CDR3 DNA reads TGTGCCACCAGTGATCCGCGGGGCCCTACCTTCCAGCCCCAGCATTTT. Protein sequence: CATSDPRGPTFQPQHF.

V is TRBV28 and J is TRBJ1-6, with TRBD1 identical over 8 bases. The germline CDR1 and CDR2 sequences are MDHEN and SYDVKM. CDR3 length: 15 residues. The ends lost 7 bases at V and 13 bases at J; junction bases unmatched: 15. The CDR3 region is CASTRVGQGYLPLHF. CDR3 DNA sequence: TGTGCCAGCACCCGGGTCGGACAGGGTTATCTCCCCCTCCACTTT.

This clone was observed a few times. This chain links TRBV4-1 with TRBJ1-2; D may be TRBD1 (6 bases). Trimming removed 0 bases from V and 4 bases from J, with 12 bases in between. CDR1 MGHRA and CDR2 YSYEKL come from the germline V gene. This CDR3 has 15 amino acids. The CDR3 sequence: CASSQDMGHPYGYTF. CDR3 DNA: TGCGCCAGCAGCCAAGATATGGGACATCCCTATGGCTACACCTTC.

The rearrangement uses TRBV30 and TRBJ2-2; D unresolved. This CDR3 comprises 13 residues. CDR1 is GTSNPN, CDR2 SVGIG, per germline (reference sequence). Trimming shortened V by 3 bases and J by 0 bases, and 5 bases separated the two germline ends. CDR3 bases: TGTGCCTGGAGCTTCGCGAACACCGGGGAGCTGTTTTTT. This sequence encodes CAWSFANTGELFF.

The V call is TRBV9, the J call TRBJ2-2; a weak D match, TRBD1 (6 bases). The CDR3 is 15 residues long. Germline CDR1 SGDLS, CDR2 YYNGEE. V was cut by 4 bases and J by 10 bases, with 20 bases left in between. DNA for the CDR3: TGTGCCAGCAGCCCTCAACAGGCGGACAGCCAGGAGCTGTTTTTT. Amino acids: CASSPQQADSQELFF.

The chain is built from TRBV7-3 and TRBJ2-1; 7 bases agree with TRBD1. After removal of 9 bases from V and 0 bases from J, the junction contained 20 bases not matched to a gene. Germline CDR1 is SGHTA and CDR2 is FQGTGA. The CDR3 totals 19 residues. The CDR3 here is CARPRGDSIPLYSYNEQFF. CDR3 in DNA: TGTGCCAGACCCCGTGGGGACAGCATTCCGCTATACTCCTACAATGAGCAGTTCTTC. Full variable domain (rest looked up from reference TRBV7-3 and TRBJ2-1): GAGVSQTPSNKVTEKGKYVELRCDPISGHTALYWYRQSLGQGPEFLIYFQGTGAADDSGLPNDRFFAVRPEGSVSTLKIQRTERGDSAVYLCARPRGDSIPLYSYNEQFFGPGTRLTVL.

The chain carries TRBV28 and TRBJ1-1; D gene ambiguous. The CDR3 contains 16 residues. V lost 3 bases to trimming and J lost 5 bases, with 19 bases between them. Germline V gives CDR1 MDHEN, CDR2 SYDVKM. This chain's CDR3 is CASSLKWSGDPTEAFF. The CDR3 nucleotides read TGTGCCAGCAGTTTGAAATGGAGTGGAGATCCAACTGAAGCTTTCTTT. The variable domain in full, with the rest retrieved from reference TRBV28 and TRBJ1-1, is DVKVTQSSRYLVKRTGEKVFLECVQDMDHENMFWYRQDPGLGLRLIYFSYDVKMKEKGDIPEGYSVSREKKERFSLILESASTNQTSMYLCASSLKWSGDPTEAFFGQGTRLTVV.

The rearrangement joins TRBV4-1 to TRBJ2-7, with 7 nucleotides matching TRBD1. The CDR3 length is 19 residues. The germline V gene encodes CDR1 MGHRA and CDR2 YSYEKL. After removal of 4 bases from V and 0 bases from J, the junction contained 18 bases not matched to a gene. The DNA for the CDR3 is TGCGCCAGCAGCCGGGGACAGCTCGGGGTAACCAAAGCCTCCTACGAGCAGTACTTC. This translates into CASSRGQLGVTKASYEQYF.

V and J are TRBV27 and TRBJ1-6, with TRBD1 matching over 8 bases. Germline trimming cut 3 bases from V and 6 bases from J; bases unmatched to any gene: 10. Germline V CDR1 and CDR2: MNHEY, SMNVEV (reference sequence). The CDR3 consists of 17 residues. CDR3 nucleotides: TGTGCCAGCAGTTTGAAGGGACAGGCGATTCCTAATTCACCCCTCCACTTT. This translates into CASSLKGQAIPNSPLHF.